The clone carrying this T cell receptor beta chain was seen once. Its antigen remains unknown. The PCR had 60 Vbeta and 13 Jbeta primers. Only in-frame clones appear in the TCRdb table, and some are missing; sequencing was by immunoSEQ multiplex PCR. The data show over 100,000 clones, approximately 70% seen once. The CDR3 is made up of 14 amino acids. V lost 5 bases and J lost 4; bases outside the gene matches: 7. CDR1 and CDR2 from the germline V gene are SQVTM and ANQGSEA. This sample is drawn from a study of cytomegalovirus exposure and HLA in healthy donors. Study results and caveats: CMV serostatus was the only recorded immune exposure for donors.

Sample: PBMCs. The receptor comes from a young man in good health and CMV-seropositive. V gene TRBV29-1 combines with J gene TRBJ1-1; 10 nucleotides agree with TRBD1. The CDR3 DNA follows: TGCAGCGTTCGTGGACAGGGGGTATTCACTGAAGCTTTCTTT. Its translation is CSVRGQGVFTEAFF.